Presented here are 24 T cell receptor beta chains from one specimen sequenced in a study of molecular identifiers for immune sequencing clone quantification. Each CDR3 protein is one row after TCRdb ran MiXCR on the PCR reads. Of around 480,000 distinct CDR3 sequences listed, about 20% are singletons. The specimen was naive CD8+ T cells from blood, with Jurkat cell RNA spiked in. This sample's subset: FACS-sorted CD8+CD4-CCR7+CD45RA+ naive T cells. These receptors were obtained from a human donor in good health. Some libraries in this study had Jurkat cell RNA spiked in.

This clonotype showed up just a few times. This sequence joins TRBV7-9 and TRBJ1-1, with D unclear. CDR3 length equals 16 residues. The V end lost 5 bases, the J end lost 1 base, and 17 bases lay between the germline ends. Germline CDR1 and CDR2: SEHNR and FQNEAQ (reference sequence). The CDR3: CASSRPLQLPNTEAFF. CDR3 DNA: TGTGCCAGCAGCCGACCTCTTCAACTTCCGAACACTGAAGCTTTCTTT.

As to this clonotype: A much larger clone lies one base from this, so it may be a read error. This chain uses TRBV5-4 with TRBJ2-3, with a possible D match to TRBD2 (5 bases). V was pared by 0 bases and J by 4 bases, with 9 bases between. Germline-derived CDR1 and CDR2 are SGHNT and YYREEE (reference sequence). The CDR3 length is 14 residues. The CDR3 region has the DNA TGTGCCAGCAGCTTGGTCGGGGTCTCAGATACGCAGTATTTT. Protein sequence: CASSLVGVSDTQYF.

In its sample, this clonotype was seen a few times. This may arise from a read error, as a much more abundant clone is one base away. This chain links TRBV3-1 with TRBJ2-7; 9 bases agree with TRBD2. CDR3 length: 15 residues. In germline, CDR1 is LGHDT, CDR2 YNNKEL (reference sequence). The CDR3 bases are TGTGCCGGCAGCCAGATAGGACTAGCGACCTACGAGCAGTACTTC. Translation gives CAGSQIGLATYEQYF.

This clonotype showed up just a few times. V is TRBV20-1 and J is TRBJ1-1; a possible D gene is TRBD1 (5 bases). CDR3 length: 12 residues. Trimming removed 0 bases from V and 10 bases from J, with 12 bases in between. The germline gives CDR1 DFQATT, CDR2 SNEGSKA (reference sequence). In nucleotides, the CDR3 is TGCAGTGCTAGAGATGTATTCCAGGGAGCTTTCTTT. Translated, it gives CSARDVFQGAFF.

This clonotype was counted between two and nine times. CDR3 region: CASSVYQGGTDTQYF. The CDR3 nucleotides read TGTGCCAGCAGCGTTTATCAGGGTGGCACAGATACGCAGTATTTT. The chain has TRBV27 and TRBJ2-3; possible D gene TRBD1, 5 bases. From germline, CDR1 is MNHEY and CDR2 SMNVEV (reference sequence). The V end lost 6 bases, the J end lost 1 base, and 14 bases lay between the germline ends. The CDR3 spans 15 residues.

In this sample, this clonotype turned up a few times. This sequence joins TRBV11-2 and TRBJ2-1, with D uncertain. Germline-derived CDR1 and CDR2 are SGHAT and FQNNGV. Between the trimmed V and J ends, which lost 6 bases and 0 bases, there was a span of 6 bases. The CDR3 runs 13 residues. CDR3 protein: CASSASSYNEQFF. The CDR3 DNA reads as TGTGCCAGCAGTGCAAGCTCCTACAATGAGCAGTTCTTC.

This clonotype was counted a few times. V gene TRBV4-3 combines with J gene TRBJ1-5, with a tentative D call TRBD1 (6 bases). The CDR3 runs to 15 residues. Trimming took 0 bases from V and 8 from J, leaving 14 bases between them. In germline, CDR1 is LGHNA, CDR2 YSLEER. The CDR3 loop is CASSQDRIGGEPQHF. CDR3 DNA sequence: TGCGCCAGCAGCCAAGATCGTATAGGGGGAGAGCCCCAGCATTTT.

The chain employs TRBV6-1 and TRBJ1-5; 7 bases agree with TRBD1. CDR1 is MNHNS and CDR2 is SASEGT in the germline V gene. CDR3 length: 20 amino acids. The V gene end was trimmed by 6 bases and the J gene end by 1 base; junction bases not matched to a gene: 21. The CDR3, as DNA: TGTGCCAGCAGCCACGTATGGGGGAGGCAGGGGACAGCGAGCAATCAGCCCCAGCATTTT. The encoded protein is CASSHVWGRQGTASNQPQHF.

The genes are TRBV25-1 and TRBJ2-1; 9 positions match TRBD1. V trimming: 5 bases; J trimming: 7 bases; junction bases outside the gene matches: 9. Germline CDR1 and CDR2: MGHDK and SYGVNS. The CDR3 covers 15 residues. In DNA, the CDR3 is TGTGCCAGCAGTACCGGACAGGGGATGGAAAATGAGCAGTTCTTC. As protein: CASSTGQGMENEQFF.

This clonotype came up a few times. The rearrangement links TRBV9 to TRBJ1-1, with no clear D. V was shortened by 0 bases and J by 3 bases, with 6 bases between the two germline ends. CDR1 is SGDLS, CDR2 YYNGEE, per germline. This CDR3 is built from 13 residues. The CDR3 here is CASSVDGDTEAFF. In nucleotides, the CDR3 is TGTGCCAGCAGCGTAGATGGGGACACTGAAGCTTTCTTT.

This clonotype was picked up a small number of times. The chain recombines TRBV20-1 with TRBJ1-6; D not certain. CDR1 is DFQATT, CDR2 SNEGSKA, per germline (reference sequence). CDR3 size: 14 residues. V lost 6 bases and J 10 bases, leaving 19 bases between the germline ends. The CDR3 loop is CSARGYETESPLHF. DNA for the CDR3: TGCAGTGCCCGCGGTTACGAAACGGAGTCACCCCTCCACTTT.

This clonotype was picked up many times. The V gene is TRBV6-5, the J gene TRBJ2-1, with D unclear. Germline CDR1 is MNHEY and CDR2 is SVGAGI. V was shortened by 6 bases and J by 6 bases, with 9 bases between the two germline ends. The CDR3 is 12 residues long. Here the CDR3 DNA reads TGTGCCAGCAGCGCCCTTGGCAATGAGCAGTTCTTC. Amino acids: CASSALGNEQFF.

For this clonotype: A much larger clonotype is one base distant, so this may be a read error. The chain recombines TRBV30 with TRBJ2-1, with D unresolved. The CDR3 contains 17 residues. Germline values: CDR1 GTSNPN, CDR2 SVGIG (reference sequence). The CDR3 sequence is CAWRVLTSQYSYNEQFF. In DNA form, the CDR3 reads TGTGCCTGGCGTGTACTGACTTCGCAGTACTCATACAATGAGCAGTTCTTC.

This clonotype has only a few counts. The chain joins TRBV13 to TRBJ1-2, with 11 bases identical to TRBD1. The J segment lost 6 bases and the V segment lost 1 base, leaving 4 bases of the junction unmatched. The CDR3 loop spans 15 amino acids. Germline V gene data show CDR1 as PRHDT and CDR2 as FYEKMQ (reference sequence). DNA of the CDR3: TGTGCCAGCAGCTTAGAGGGACAGGGGGTTCATGGCTACACCTTC. Translated: CASSLEGQGVHGYTF.

The chain has TRBV20-1 and TRBJ1-4; D gene uncertain. CDR3 length: 13 amino acids. The V and J ends lost 3 bases and 5 bases respectively, with 10 bases between them. The V gene's germline CDR1 is DFQATT and CDR2 SNEGSKA (reference sequence). The CDR3 DNA is TGCAGTGCTAGTAATCAGCCGAATGAAAAACTGTTTTTT. Translating it yields CSASNQPNEKLFF.

This clonotype has a count of ten or more. The DNA of the CDR3 is TGTGCCAGCAGCCCCGGGACAGGGGAATCACAGCCCCAGCATTTT. This sequence encodes CASSPGTGESQPQHF. The chain joins TRBV3-1 to TRBJ1-5; 10 nucleotides align to TRBD1. Germline V gene sequence: CDR1 LGHDT, CDR2 YNNKEL (reference sequence). The CDR3 spans 15 residues. J gave up 7 bases and V 4 bases, and 7 bases lay outside the gene matches.

This clonotype showed up just a few times. The chain links TRBV6-5 to TRBJ1-6, with a tentative D call TRBD1 (6 bases). V was trimmed by 0 bases and J by 10 bases, leaving 7 bases between them. The CDR3 extends over 13 amino acids. CDR1 MNHEY and CDR2 SVGAGI come from the germline V gene. CDR3 sequence: CASSYSTGSPLHF. The DNA of the CDR3 is TGTGCCAGCAGTTACTCGACAGGATCACCCCTCCACTTT.

A remark on this clonotype: This is likely a read error, given that the CDR3 carries no conserved phenylalanine or tryptophan at its end. The chain links TRBV5-1 to TRBJ2-1, with TRBD2 identical over 8 bases. Germline V gene sequence: CDR1 SGHRS, CDR2 YFSETQ. This CDR3 comprises 17 residues. V dropped 1 base and J dropped 8; count of bases not matched to a gene: 14. The chain's CDR3 is CASSLLSSGLDRDEQFL. In DNA form, the CDR3 reads TGCGCCAGCAGCTTGTTGTCTAGCGGGCTTGACCGCGATGAGCAGTTCCTC.

This clonotype was recorded a few times. The chain couples TRBV6-2 or TRBV6-3 to TRBJ2-1; D uncertain. The V gene lost 1 base and the J gene lost 0 bases, with 7 bases spanning the gap. Per germline, CDR1 MNHEY and CDR2 SVGEGT. The CDR3 runs to 15 residues. CDR3 sequence reads: CASSYYESSYNEQFF. Written as DNA, the CDR3 is TGTGCCAGCAGTTACTATGAGAGCTCCTACAATGAGCAGTTCTTC.

The chain joins TRBV6-5 to TRBJ2-5, with 7 bases that match TRBD1. Germline V gene lookup returns CDR1 MNHEY and CDR2 SVGAGI. With 10 bases clipped from V and 2 bases from J, the junction kept 7 bases outside the gene matches. The CDR3 spans 13 residues. The CDR3 is CATQARGQETQYF. The CDR3 region has the DNA TGTGCCACCCAGGCCAGGGGGCAAGAGACCCAGTACTTC.

In this sample, this clonotype turned up a few times. The V gene is TRBV13, the J gene TRBJ1-4, with 7 bases lining up with TRBD1. The CDR3 totals 15 residues. Trimming cost V 5 bases and J 3 bases; bases outside gene matches: 6. Germline loops: CDR1 PRHDT, CDR2 FYEKMQ (reference sequence). CDR3 loop: CASSIEGASNEKLFF. CDR3 DNA: TGTGCCAGCAGCATAGAGGGGGCCTCTAATGAAAAACTGTTTTTT.

Worth noting for this clonotype: This may arise from a read error, as a much more abundant clone is one base away. The CDR3 protein is CASSTPRAVAGLQETQYF. CDR3 bases: TGTGCCAGCAGCACCCCTCGAGCCGTGGCAGGGCTACAAGAGACCCAGTACTTC. J is TRBJ2-5 and V is TRBV7-9; possibly TRBD1 for D (5 bases). CDR3 length: 18 residues. Per germline, CDR1 SEHNR and CDR2 FQNEAQ (reference sequence). V lost 5 bases to trimming and J lost 2 bases, with 24 bases between them.

This clonotype was seen repeatedly, ten times or more. V and J are TRBV7-6 and TRBJ2-3; D remains ambiguous. V was cut by 1 base and J by 3 bases, with 11 bases left in between. This CDR3 spans 15 amino acids. Germline-derived CDR1 and CDR2 are SGHVS and FNYEAQ. The CDR3 nucleotides read TGTGCCAGCAGCTTAGTGGCCCAGGCGACAGATACGCAGTATTTT. Protein: CASSLVAQATDTQYF.

The chain recombines TRBV5-1 with TRBJ2-7; weak D call: TRBD1 (5 bases). This CDR3 comprises 13 residues. CDR1 and CDR2 (germline): SGHRS, YFSETQ. Trimming removed 5 bases from V and 2 bases from J, with 11 bases in between. The chain's CDR3 is CASSAGRAYEQYF. CDR3 nucleotide sequence: TGCGCCAGCAGTGCTGGCAGGGCCTACGAGCAGTACTTC.